Listed below are T cell receptor beta chains from one sample, sequenced in a study of STAT5B mutations in CD4+ large granular lymphocyte leukemia. Sequenced by immunoSEQ multiplex PCR; TCRdb stores in-frame clones only, minus some. The table shows about 38,000 clones, with approximately 85% occurring only once. Sequenced material: CD4+ T cells from blood buffy coats. The receptors here all came from a human donor in good health. The CDR3 runs from the conserved cysteine through the conserved F or W. D genes are given only for firm matches. Expanded clones get a size class; other rows say once, few or many, or leave the size out.

j_call clone_size v_call cdr3_length d_call cdr3_nt cdr3_aa
TRBJ1-2 . TRBV6-1 14 . TGTGCCAGCAGTGAAGTGGACATATTAGATGGCTACACCTTC CASSEVDILDGYTF
TRBJ1-2 . TRBV2 14 . TGTGCCAGCAAGAACAGGATGGCTAACTATGGCTACACCTTC CASKNRMANYGYTF
TRBJ1-4 once TRBV7-9 14 . TGTGCCAGCAGCTTAGAACAGAGTTATGAAAAACTGTTTTTT CASSLEQSYEKLFF
TRBJ1-2 . TRBV12-2 16 . TGTGCAAGTCGCTTAGGGGAGAGGGCGGGGAACTATGGCTACACCTTC CASRLGERAGNYGYTF
TRBJ2-1 . TRBV2 19 . TGTGCCAGCAGTGAAGCTGGGTCCAGGGGGGCGACCCCCAACAATGAGCAGTTCTTC CASSEAGSRGATPNNEQFF
TRBJ1-2 . TRBV6-6 11 . TGTGCCAGCAGTTACGGGGGTGGCTACACCTTC CASSYGGGYTF
TRBJ1-1 . TRBV7-2 12 . TGTGCCAGCAGCTCCTTCTTACCTGAAGCTTTCTTT CASSSFLPEAFF
TRBJ1-1 . TRBV19 14 TRBD1 TGTGCCAGTAGTGGGAGGGGACAGGGGTTTGAAGCTTTCTTT CASSGRGQGFEAFF
TRBJ2-2 . TRBV7-9 18 . TGTGCCAGCAGCTTCCCCGGTTGGGAGACCACCAACACCGGGGAGCTGTTTTTT CASSFPGWETTNTGELFF
TRBJ2-7 . TRBV18 13 TRBD1 TGTGCCAGCTCACCGGGACAGCTCTACGAGCAGTACTTC CASSPGQLYEQYF
TRBJ2-3 . TRBV10-3 14 TRBD2 TGTGCCACAACCCCTAGCGGGGGGTCAGATACGCAGTATTTT CATTPSGGSDTQYF
TRBJ1-5 . TRBV28 14 . TGTGCCAGCAGTTTAGGATGGAGCAATCAGCCCCAGCATTTT CASSLGWSNQPQHF
TRBJ1-4 . TRBV6-1 18 TRBD1 TGTGCCAGCAGTGAAGCAAGCGGGAGCAGGGGGACGCGAGAAAAACTGTTTTTT CASSEASGSRGTREKLFF
TRBJ2-1 . TRBV29-1 16 . TGCAGCGTTGAAGGCCCAGGGTCCGGGGCCTTCAATGAGCAGTTCTTC CSVEGPGSGAFNEQFF
TRBJ1-2 . TRBV11-2 14 . TGTGCCAGCAGCTTAGACGGTCCGGATTATGGCTACACCTTC CASSLDGPDYGYTF
TRBJ1-1 . TRBV5-1 16 TRBD1 TGCGCCAGCAGCCCCCGGACAGGGGAGAGGGTCACTGAAGCTTTCTTT CASSPRTGERVTEAFF
TRBJ2-7 . TRBV6-5 12 . TGTGCCAGCAGTTCCAGAGTTTACGAGCAGTACTTC CASSSRVYEQYF
TRBJ2-7 . TRBV9 16 . TGTGCCAGCAGCCCCTTAATGGATCCCTCTCTCTACGAGCAGTACTTC CASSPLMDPSLYEQYF
TRBJ1-1 . TRBV19 13 TRBD1 TGTGCCAGTAGAACAACAGGGGATGCTGAAGCTTTCTTT CASRTTGDAEAFF
TRBJ1-1 . TRBV7-2 15 . TGTGCCAGCAGCTTAGCGGCAGGGGCGGGCACTGAAGCTTTCTTT CASSLAAGAGTEAFF
TRBJ1-3 . TRBV9 18 . TGTGCCAGCAGCCCCCACCGGGGGGGCGGCTCTTATGGAAACACCATATATTTT CASSPHRGGGSYGNTIYF